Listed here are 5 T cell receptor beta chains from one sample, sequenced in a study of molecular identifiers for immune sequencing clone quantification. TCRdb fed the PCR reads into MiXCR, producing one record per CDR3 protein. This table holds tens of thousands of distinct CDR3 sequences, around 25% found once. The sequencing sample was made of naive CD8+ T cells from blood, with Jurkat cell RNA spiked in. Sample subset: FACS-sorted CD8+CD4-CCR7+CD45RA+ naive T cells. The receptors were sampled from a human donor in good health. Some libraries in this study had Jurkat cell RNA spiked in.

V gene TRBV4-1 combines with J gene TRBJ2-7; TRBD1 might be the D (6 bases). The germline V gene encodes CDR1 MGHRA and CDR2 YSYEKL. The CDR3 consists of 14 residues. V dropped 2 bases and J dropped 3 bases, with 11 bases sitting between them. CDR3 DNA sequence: TGCGCCAGCAGCCAATACCGGGACAACTACGAGCAGTACTTC. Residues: CASSQYRDNYEQYF.

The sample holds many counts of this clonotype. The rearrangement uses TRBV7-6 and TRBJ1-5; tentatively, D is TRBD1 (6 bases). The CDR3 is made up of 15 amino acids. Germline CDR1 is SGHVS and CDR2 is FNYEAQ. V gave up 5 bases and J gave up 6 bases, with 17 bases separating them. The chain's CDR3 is CASSPLVGGGQPQHF. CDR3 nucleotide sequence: TGTGCCAGCAGCCCCCTGGTCGGGGGCGGTCAGCCCCAGCATTTT.

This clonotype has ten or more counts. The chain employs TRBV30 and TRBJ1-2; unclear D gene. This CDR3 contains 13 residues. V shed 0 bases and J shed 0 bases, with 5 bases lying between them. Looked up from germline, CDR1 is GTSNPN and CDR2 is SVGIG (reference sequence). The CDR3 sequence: CAWSVTTNYGYTF. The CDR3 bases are TGTGCCTGGAGTGTAACGACTAACTATGGCTACACCTTC.

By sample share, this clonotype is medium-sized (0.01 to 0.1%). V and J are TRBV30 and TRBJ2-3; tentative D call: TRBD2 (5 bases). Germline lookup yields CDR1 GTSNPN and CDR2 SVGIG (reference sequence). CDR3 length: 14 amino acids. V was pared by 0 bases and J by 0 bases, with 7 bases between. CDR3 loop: CAWSVAASTDTQYF. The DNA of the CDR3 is TGTGCCTGGAGTGTAGCGGCTAGCACAGATACGCAGTATTTT.

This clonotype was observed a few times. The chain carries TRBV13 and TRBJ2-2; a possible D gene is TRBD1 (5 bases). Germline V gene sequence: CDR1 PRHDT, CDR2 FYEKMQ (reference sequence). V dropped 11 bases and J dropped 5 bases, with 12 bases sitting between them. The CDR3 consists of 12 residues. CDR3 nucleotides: TGTGCCGGGGCCTTAAGGACCGGGGAGCTGTTTTTT. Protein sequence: CAGALRTGELFF.